Listed below are T cell receptor beta chains from one sample, sequenced in a study of T cell responses to AZD1222 COVID-19 vaccine. Sequenced by immunoSEQ multiplex PCR; TCRdb stores in-frame clones only, minus some. The sample has about 140,000 clones; roughly 92% are singletons. Sequences were derived from peripheral blood, sampled on day 0 of AZD1222 vaccination. These receptors came from an adult in good health. The conserved cysteine and the conserved F or W are not part of the CDR3 here. Clone size is not always given. Where it is, it says once, few, many or a class for expanded clones.

CDR3 protein | clone size | J gene | CDR3 length | V gene
ASTGRGSYEQY | once | TRBJ2-7 | 11 | TRBV2
ASSQYLQDTYNEQF | . | TRBJ2-1 | 14 | TRBV4-1
ASSRVGGGQPQH | . | TRBJ1-5 | 12 | TRBV19
ASSLGEVTDTQY | . | TRBJ2-3 | 12 | TRBV28
ASSLEGGGETQY | . | TRBJ2-5 | 12 | TRBV7-6
SGGQGRIGYGYT | . | TRBJ1-2 | 12 | TRBV29-1
ASSKRGQKLNYGYT | . | TRBJ1-2 | 14 | TRBV21-1
ASSLGTSGNTIY | . | TRBJ1-3 | 12 | TRBV28
ASSLTRGPYPNEQF | . | TRBJ2-1 | 14 | TRBV7-8
ASSLSLAGARWEQY | . | TRBJ2-7 | 14 | TRBV27
ASRERLAGGETQY | few | TRBJ2-5 | 13 | TRBV6-6
ASSLALDRRNSPLH | . | TRBJ1-6 | 14 | TRBV5-4
ASSRVGYGYT | . | TRBJ1-2 | 10 | TRBV14
ASRPGQINQPQH | . | TRBJ1-5 | 12 | TRBV6-6
ASSLGHEGNTIY | . | TRBJ1-3 | 12 | TRBV7-9
ASSQFGASGYNEQF | . | TRBJ2-1 | 14 | TRBV3-1/TRBV3-2
ASSSRPDEKLF | . | TRBJ1-4 | 11 | TRBV28
ASSDTVQSYGYT | . | TRBJ1-2 | 12 | TRBV18
ATSREGVDSPLH | . | TRBJ1-6 | 12 | TRBV15
ASSLRLSQGYHEQY | . | TRBJ2-7 | 14 | TRBV28
ASSPGEHQNTEAF | . | TRBJ1-1 | 13 | TRBV18
ASSLGGWGLRTDTQY | . | TRBJ2-3 | 15 | TRBV7-9
ASRLIPQETQY | . | TRBJ2-5 | 11 | TRBV19
ASSQRQGMNTEAF | . | TRBJ1-1 | 13 | TRBV3-1/TRBV3-2
ASSQDRPGDQPQH | . | TRBJ1-5 | 13 | TRBV4-1
ATSRPIPGAFSGNTIY | once | TRBJ1-3 | 16 | TRBV15
ASNPRSSGNTIY | once | TRBJ1-3 | 12 | TRBV10-2
ASSLGQGEDTGELF | . | TRBJ2-2 | 14 | TRBV7-9
SALITEAF | . | TRBJ1-1 | 8 | TRBV20-1
ASSQGFSSYNEQF | . | TRBJ2-1 | 13 | TRBV4-1
ASSEGGSGYT | . | TRBJ1-2 | 10 | TRBV2
AISSRVGGPSSSYNEQF | . | TRBJ2-1 | 17 | TRBV10-3
ASSPWGGTLNSGANVLT | . | TRBJ2-6 | 17 | TRBV28
ASSTAGARGNTEAF | . | TRBJ1-1 | 14 | TRBV3-1/TRBV3-2
ASSLVGSGAGNSPLH | . | TRBJ1-6 | 15 | TRBV5-1
ASGDFTDTQY | . | TRBJ2-3 | 10 | TRBV27
ASTSGSEKPQH | . | TRBJ1-5 | 11 | TRBV2
ASSQDSVAATNEKLF | . | TRBJ1-4 | 15 | TRBV4-2
ASSLVRNTEAF | once | TRBJ1-1 | 11 | TRBV7-9
ASSQDPSGGANEQF | once | TRBJ2-1 | 14 | TRBV4-2
ASSESGQSGAF | . | TRBJ1-1 | 11 | TRBV6-4
ASSQVSRINSAGELF | . | TRBJ2-2 | 15 | TRBV4-2
ASGSGETGELF | once | TRBJ2-2 | 11 | TRBV12-5
ASSDGLAGGPFYNEQF | . | TRBJ2-1 | 16 | TRBV10-1